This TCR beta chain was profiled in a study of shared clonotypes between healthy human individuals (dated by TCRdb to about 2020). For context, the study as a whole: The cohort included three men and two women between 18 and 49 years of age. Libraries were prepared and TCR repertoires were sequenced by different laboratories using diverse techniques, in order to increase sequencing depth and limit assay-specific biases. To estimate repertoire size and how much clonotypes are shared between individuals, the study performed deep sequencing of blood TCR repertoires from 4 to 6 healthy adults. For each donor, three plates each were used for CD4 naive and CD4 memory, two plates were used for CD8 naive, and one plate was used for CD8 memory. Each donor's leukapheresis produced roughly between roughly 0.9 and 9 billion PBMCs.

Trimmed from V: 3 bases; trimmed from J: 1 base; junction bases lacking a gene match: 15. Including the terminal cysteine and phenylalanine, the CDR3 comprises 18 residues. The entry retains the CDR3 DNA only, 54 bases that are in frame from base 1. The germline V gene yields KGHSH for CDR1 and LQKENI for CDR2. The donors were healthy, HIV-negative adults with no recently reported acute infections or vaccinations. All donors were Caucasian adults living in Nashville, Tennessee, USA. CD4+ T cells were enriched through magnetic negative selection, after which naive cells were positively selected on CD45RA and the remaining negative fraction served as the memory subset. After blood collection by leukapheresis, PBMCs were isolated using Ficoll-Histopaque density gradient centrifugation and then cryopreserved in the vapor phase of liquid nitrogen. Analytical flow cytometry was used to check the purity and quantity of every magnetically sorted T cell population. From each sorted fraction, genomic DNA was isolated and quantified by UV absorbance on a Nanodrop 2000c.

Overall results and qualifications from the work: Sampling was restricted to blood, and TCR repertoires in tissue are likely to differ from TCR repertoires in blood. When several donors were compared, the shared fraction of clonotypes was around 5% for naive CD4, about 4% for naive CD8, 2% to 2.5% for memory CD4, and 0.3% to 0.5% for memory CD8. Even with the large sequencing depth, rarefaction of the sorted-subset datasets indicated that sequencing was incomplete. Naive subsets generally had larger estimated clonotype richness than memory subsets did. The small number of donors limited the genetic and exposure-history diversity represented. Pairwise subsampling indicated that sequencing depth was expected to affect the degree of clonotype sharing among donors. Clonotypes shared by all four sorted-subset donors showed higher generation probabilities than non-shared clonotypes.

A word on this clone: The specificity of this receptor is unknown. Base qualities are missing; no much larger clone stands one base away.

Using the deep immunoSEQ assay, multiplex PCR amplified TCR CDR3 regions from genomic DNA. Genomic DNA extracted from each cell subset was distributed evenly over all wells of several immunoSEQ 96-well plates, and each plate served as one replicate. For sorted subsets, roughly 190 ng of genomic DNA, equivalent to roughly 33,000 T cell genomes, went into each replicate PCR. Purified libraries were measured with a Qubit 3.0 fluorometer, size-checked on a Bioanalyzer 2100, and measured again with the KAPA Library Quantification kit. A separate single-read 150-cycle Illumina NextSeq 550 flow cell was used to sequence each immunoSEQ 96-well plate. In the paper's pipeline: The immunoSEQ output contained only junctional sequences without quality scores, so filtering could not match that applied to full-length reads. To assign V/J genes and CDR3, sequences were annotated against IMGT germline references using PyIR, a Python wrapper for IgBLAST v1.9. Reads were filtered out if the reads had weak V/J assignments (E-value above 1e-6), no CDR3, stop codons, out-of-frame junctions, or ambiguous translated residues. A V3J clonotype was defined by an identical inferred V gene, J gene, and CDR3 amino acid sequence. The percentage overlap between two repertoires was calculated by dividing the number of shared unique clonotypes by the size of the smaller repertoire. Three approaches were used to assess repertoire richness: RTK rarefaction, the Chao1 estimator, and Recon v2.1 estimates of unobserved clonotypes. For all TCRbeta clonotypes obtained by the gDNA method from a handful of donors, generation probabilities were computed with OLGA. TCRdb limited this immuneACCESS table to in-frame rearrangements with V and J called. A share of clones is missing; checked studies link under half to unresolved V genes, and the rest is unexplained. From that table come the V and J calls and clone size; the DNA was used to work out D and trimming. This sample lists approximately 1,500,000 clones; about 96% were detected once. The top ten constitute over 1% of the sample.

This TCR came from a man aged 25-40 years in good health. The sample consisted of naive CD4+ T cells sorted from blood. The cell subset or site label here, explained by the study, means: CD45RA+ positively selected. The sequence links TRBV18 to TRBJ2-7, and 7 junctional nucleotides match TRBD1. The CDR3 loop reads CASSPTPSWDSSSYEQYF. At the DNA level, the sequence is TGTGCCAGCTCACCTACCCCAAGTTGGGACAGCTCGTCCTACGAGCAGTACTTC.